This T cell receptor (beta chain) is from a study of cytomegalovirus exposure and HLA in healthy donors. Libraries were prepared by immunoSEQ multiplex PCR; TCRdb keeps only in-frame clonotypes and omits some of them. The data hold about 360,000 clones, with 70% to 90% observed a single time. Sequenced sample: PBMCs. The receptor comes from a woman aged 18 to 35 in good health and CMV-seronegative.

The CDR3 spells CASSLATSGSHYEQYF. CDR3 nucleotide sequence: TGTGCCAGCAGCTTGGCCACGAGCGGGAGTCACTACGAGCAGTACTTC. The chain is built from TRBV5-4 and TRBJ2-7; 8 positions agree with TRBD2. In germline, CDR1 is SGHNT, CDR2 YYREEE (reference sequence). The CDR3 contains 16 residues. The junction had 8 bases not matched to a gene; V was cut back by 0 bases and J by 3 bases. Full variable domain (rest looked up from reference TRBV5-4 and TRBJ2-7): ETGVTQSPTHLIKTRGQQVTLRCSSQSGHNTVSWYQQALGQGPQFIFQYYREEENGRGNFPPRFSGLQFPNYSSELNVNALELDDSALYLCASSLATSGSHYEQYFGPGTRLTVT.